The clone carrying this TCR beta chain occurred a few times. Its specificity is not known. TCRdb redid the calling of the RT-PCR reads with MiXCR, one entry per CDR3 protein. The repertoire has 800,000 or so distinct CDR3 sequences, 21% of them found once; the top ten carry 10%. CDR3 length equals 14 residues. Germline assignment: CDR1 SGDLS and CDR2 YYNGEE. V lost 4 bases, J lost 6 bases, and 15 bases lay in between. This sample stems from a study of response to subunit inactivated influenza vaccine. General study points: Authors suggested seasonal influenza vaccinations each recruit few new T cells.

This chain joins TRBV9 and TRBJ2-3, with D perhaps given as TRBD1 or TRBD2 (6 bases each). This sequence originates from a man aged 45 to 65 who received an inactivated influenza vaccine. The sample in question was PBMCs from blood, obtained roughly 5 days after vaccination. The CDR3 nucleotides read TGTGCCAGCAGCCCCAATAGGGGGGCGGATACGCAGTATTTT. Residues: CASSPNRGADTQYF.